The entry that follows covers one T cell receptor (beta chain) sequence. The antigen remains unidentified. The assay was immunoSEQ multiplex PCR, and TCRdb's table has in-frame clones only and misses some. Of roughly 14,000 clones listed, more than 75% are singletons. This sample was taken from a study of T cells in localized non-small cell lung cancer. General study findings and limits: Heterogeneity within the tumor remains possible, as just one region underwent sequencing. With higher T cell density in blood came longer overall survival. Adjacent lung exhibited a median of about 57 among the 100 most abundant tumor clones.

The CDR3 runs to 15 residues. The V gene lost 4 bases and the J gene lost 0 bases, with 10 bases spanning the gap. Germline-derived CDR1 and CDR2 are KGHSH and LQKENI. The receptor was derived from a male donor at least 60 years old with stage II lung adenocarcinoma. This chain uses TRBV18 with TRBJ2-1; the D is unclear. The sequences come from peripheral blood mononuclear cells, collected before any cancer treatment. The CDR3: CASSRPSPSYNEQFF. In DNA, the CDR3 is TGTGCCAGCTCACGCCCGTCGCCCTCCTACAATGAGCAGTTCTTC.